This TCR beta chain was sequenced during a study of shared clonotypes between healthy human individuals. Across the study: Serving as donors were a couple of women and three men, whose ages spanned 18 to 49.

For this clone: Its antigen is not identified.

Study outcomes and limitations: Naive subsets usually exceeded memory subsets in estimated richness.

The CDR3 extends over 16 amino acids. Germline loops: CDR1 LNHDA, CDR2 SQIVND (reference sequence). The V and J ends lost 8 bases and 4 bases, in that order; junction bases with no gene match: 13. The table came from immunoSEQ multiplex PCR; TCRdb's copy has only in-frame clones and leaves some out. This sample has about a million clones, with approximately 68% found just once. The J gene is TRBJ2-2, the V gene TRBV19, with 7 bases lining up with TRBD2. Input material: memory CD4+ T cells sorted from blood. Indicated subset: CD45RA-negative fraction. The clonotype comes from a man aged 18 to 30 in good health. The CDR3 bases are TGTGCCAGTCGGGCTAGCGGCCAACGAGGCACCGGGGAGCTGTTTTTT. Translation gives CASRASGQRGTGELFF.